What follows describes a single TCR beta chain. The assay was immunoSEQ multiplex PCR, and TCRdb's table has in-frame clones only and misses some. The sample lists about 92,000 clones; 60% to 85% were seen once. These data are taken from a study of blood T cell repertoires in COVID-19. Germline trimming cut 4 bases from V and 7 bases from J; bases unmatched to any gene: 5. The germline V gene encodes CDR1 LNHDA and CDR2 SQIVND (reference sequence). There are 14 residues in the CDR3. The TCR originated in a man in his fifties or sixties who had recovered from COVID-19. The genes are TRBV19 and TRBJ1-2; 11 bases map to TRBD1. The sample was peripheral blood. The CDR3 bases are TGTGCCAGTAGTACAGGACAGGGGGCAAGTGGCTACACCTTC. As protein: CASSTGQGASGYTF.